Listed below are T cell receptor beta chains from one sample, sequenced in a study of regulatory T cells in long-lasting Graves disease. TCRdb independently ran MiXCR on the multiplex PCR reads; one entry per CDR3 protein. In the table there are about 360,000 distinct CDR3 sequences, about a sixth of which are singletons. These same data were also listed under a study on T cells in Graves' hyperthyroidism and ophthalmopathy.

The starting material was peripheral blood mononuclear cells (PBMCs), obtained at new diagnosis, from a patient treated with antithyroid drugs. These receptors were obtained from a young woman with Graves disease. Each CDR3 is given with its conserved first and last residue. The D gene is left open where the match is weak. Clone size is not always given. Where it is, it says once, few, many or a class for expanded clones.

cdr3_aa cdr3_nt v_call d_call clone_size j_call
CASSHGNTIYF TGTGCCAGCAGTCATGGAAACACCATATATTTT TRBV28 NA NA TRBJ1-3
CASSIRGLNTEAFF TGTGCCAGTAGTATTCGGGGCTTAAACACTGAAGCTTTCTTT TRBV19 NA NA TRBJ1-1
CATLGGLAGLSSYNEQFF TGCGCCACCCTTGGGGGACTAGCGGGGCTCAGCTCCTACAATGAGCAGTTCTTC TRBV10-2 TRBD2 many TRBJ2-1
CATSRTPLKNEKLFF TGTGCCACCAGCAGGACGCCCCTGAAAAATGAAAAACTGTTTTTT TRBV15 NA NA TRBJ1-4
CASSRQANYGYTF TGTGCCAGCAGTAGACAGGCGAACTATGGCTACACCTTC TRBV5-5 NA few TRBJ1-2
CASSYFDTGHYGYTF TGTGCCAGCAGTTATTTTGACACCGGACACTATGGCTACACCTTC TRBV6-5 NA NA TRBJ1-2
CASSHYRGQDTEAFF TGTGCCAGCAGCCACTACAGGGGGCAAGACACTGAAGCTTTCTTT TRBV11-2 TRBD1 many TRBJ1-1
CSARAQDGVYGCTF TGCAGTGCTAGAGCTCAGGACGGGGTCTATGGCTGCACCTTC TRBV20-1 NA NA TRBJ1-2
CASSPARQDQETQYF TGTGCCAGCAGTCCCGCGAGACAGGACCAAGAGACCCAGTACTTC TRBV12-3/TRBV12-4 NA NA TRBJ2-5
CSASGLAKNEQFF TGCAGTGCTTCGGGACTAGCGAAGAATGAGCAGTTCTTC TRBV20-1 TRBD2 many TRBJ2-1
CASSLRGGQETQYF TGTGCCAGCAGCCTACGGGGGGGCCAAGAGACCCAGTACTTC TRBV11-3 TRBD2 many TRBJ2-5
CAISVTLGSQPQHF TGTGCCATCAGTGTGACTTTGGGTAGTCAGCCCCAGCATTTT TRBV10-3 NA NA TRBJ1-5
CATSRDRADSSGNTIYF TGTGCCACCAGCAGAGATAGGGCAGATTCCTCTGGAAACACCATATATTTT TRBV15 NA NA TRBJ1-3
CASSYQPDYTGELFF TGTGCCAGCAGTTACCAACCCGACTACACCGGGGAGCTGTTTTTT TRBV6-5 NA many TRBJ2-2
CASSQSLGTGSTEAFF TGTGCCAGCAGCCAATCCCTGGGGACAGGGTCTACTGAAGCTTTCTTT TRBV3-1 TRBD1 many TRBJ1-1
CSVTTESGGANVLTF TGCAGCGTTACTACAGAGTCAGGAGGGGCCAACGTCCTGACTTTC TRBV29-1 NA few TRBJ2-6
CASSLLGGRAYSETQYF TGTGCCAGCAGCTTACTCGGAGGCAGGGCGTACAGTGAGACCCAGTACTTC TRBV11-3 NA few TRBJ2-5
CASSQGHSYEQYF TGTGCCAGCAGCCAGGGTCACTCCTACGAGCAGTACTTC TRBV3-1 NA many TRBJ2-7
CASSRSWTEAFF TGTGCCAGCAGTCGGAGTTGGACTGAAGCTTTCTTT TRBV12-3/TRBV12-4 NA NA TRBJ1-1
CASSLQRDPNYGYTF TGTGCCAGCAGCTTACAGAGAGATCCTAACTATGGCTACACCTTC TRBV7-2 NA many TRBJ1-2
CASSLDRGQFGYTF TGTGCCAGCAGCTTGGACAGGGGGCAATTCGGCTACACCTTC TRBV5-6 TRBD1 few TRBJ1-2
CSAREFRTLDLGGEQFF TGCAGTGCTAGAGAATTTCGGACACTAGATTTGGGGGGTGAGCAGTTCTTC TRBV20-1 NA few TRBJ2-1
CSARGWGDQPQHF TGCAGTGCCAGGGGGTGGGGGGATCAGCCCCAGCATTTT TRBV20-1 TRBD1 NA TRBJ1-5
CASSFSSRSNTGELFF TGTGCCAGCAGTTTCTCTAGCAGATCGAACACCGGGGAGCTGTTTTTT TRBV6-5 NA many TRBJ2-2
CASSQDLSQETQYF TGCGCCAGCAGCCAAGATTTGAGCCAAGAGACCCAGTACTTC TRBV4-1 NA NA TRBJ2-5
CASSPSGGANNEQFF TGTGCCAGCAGCCCTAGTGGGGGGGCGAACAATGAGCAGTTCTTC TRBV7-3 NA many TRBJ2-1
CASSSWTNEDTQYF TGTGCCAGCAGCTCCTGGACTAACGAAGATACGCAGTATTTT TRBV13 NA many TRBJ2-3
CASSFVSRENTEAFF TGTGCCAGCAGTTTCGTTAGCAGAGAGAACACTGAAGCTTTCTTT TRBV12-3/TRBV12-4 NA few TRBJ1-1
CSARDWGQGSSYNEQFF TGCAGTGCTAGAGATTGGGGACAGGGTAGCTCCTACAATGAGCAGTTCTTC TRBV20-1 TRBD1 many TRBJ2-1
CASSLGDRRSQPQHF TGTGCCAGTAGTCTTGGGGACAGGAGGTCTCAGCCCCAGCATTTT TRBV19 TRBD1 NA TRBJ1-5
CASSSGQGLNYGYTF TGTGCCAGCAGCTCGGGACAGGGTCTTAACTATGGCTACACCTTC TRBV28 TRBD1 many TRBJ1-2
CASSYSAGEIRGSYNEQFF TGTGCCAGCAGTTACTCGGCGGGAGAAATCCGTGGCTCCTACAATGAGCAGTTCTTC TRBV6-2/TRBV6-3 TRBD2 many TRBJ2-1